This TCR beta chain was sequenced in a study of blood T cell repertoires in COVID-19 (dated by TCRdb to 2020 to 2022). With regard to the full study: Samples covering the acute and convalescent phases of COVID-19 were provided by collaborators in the United States, Italy and Spain. The prospective study material was composed of cDNA or gDNA derived from T cells, B-cell-depleted T cells, or PBMCs. Subjects who had been exposed to COVID-19, were actively infected with it, or had recovered from it provided the deeply sampled blood TCRbeta repertoires that made up the dataset. A freely available public database, intended as a resource for researchers studying the immune response to SARS-CoV-2, is where the repertoires were released. The samples were drawn from two sources: the first 160 participants of the ongoing ImmuneRACE study, and some 1,300 subjects contributed by 6 global collaborators. Nearly every sample came with metadata listing a de-identified subject ID, COVID-19 status, age in years and sex. HLA class I and class II types, where available, came from metadata supplied by the sample provider rather than from assay-based typing.

TCRbeta CDR3 regions were amplified from genomic DNA using the immunoSEQ Assay, a bias-controlled multiplex PCR. For the original study's pipeline: Nucleated cell counts per sample were estimated from amplification of reference gene primers within the assay. Sequence reads were collapsed and filtered to measure the absolute abundance of every unique TCRbeta CDR3 rearrangement. Productive Simpson clonality was computed per sample as the square root of Simpson's diversity index over productive rearrangements. The immuneACCESS repertoire file appears here via TCRdb, limited to in-frame rearrangements. These files lack a portion of the clones; in checked studies, under half of the deficit traces to unresolved V genes, and the cause of the others is not known. That table furnishes V, J and clone size, whereas the DNA furnished D and trimming. Across this sample there are about 320,000 clones, with roughly 90% seen only once. The biggest ten clones account for under 7.5% of the sample.

Concerning this clone itself: Its antigen specificity is not known. Base qualities are not at hand, and no much larger clone is one base apart.

Overall study results and their limits: The amount of clinical and demographic metadata varied by source and participant and was provided uncurated.

For CDR1 and CDR2, the germline V gene (reference sequence) lists PRHDT and FYEKMQ. V gives up 5 bases and J gives up 2 bases, and the segment between their germline ends measures 15 bases. Reading from cysteine to phenylalanine, the CDR3 counts 15 amino acids. Just CDR3 DNA is preserved here, 45 bases in frame from base 1. Samples from volunteer blood donors who had recovered from COVID-19 were contributed by a second Seattle source. Collaborating institutions collected whole blood in K2EDTA tubes following their own protocols. For TCRbeta analysis, collaborator samples were shipped as frozen whole blood, as isolated PBMCs, or as DNA extracted from either sample type.

Sequenced sample: peripheral blood. The receptor chain draws on TRBV13 and TRBJ2-5, and possibly TRBD2, on 5 matching bases. The TCR comes from a man between 18 and 35 years old who had recovered from COVID-19. The DNA sequence is as follows: TGTGCCAGCAGCCCCCGAGGACTGGGACAAGAGACCCAGTACTTC. It codes for CASSPRGLGQETQYF.